This T cell receptor (gamma chain) was documented in a study of Vδ1+ human thymocytes. Germline V gives CDR1 VENAVY, CDR2 YDSYNSRV. The CDR3 covers 13 residues. Trimming removed 5 bases from V and 5 bases from J; junction bases left unmatched: 9. Alphabeta T cells were depleted, then CD3+ Vdelta1+ Vdelta2- thymocytes were FACS-sorted. Remarks on this clone: Its specificity is unknown.

Broader study findings: In the thymus, TRG and TRD repertoires looked highly polyclonal with Gaussian CDR3 lengths.

RNA was extracted from the cells and then reverse transcribed. Pooled V-gene forward primers with one constant-region reverse primer generated the CDR3 amplicons by multiplex PCR. TCRdb repeated clone calling on the multiplex PCR reads with CATT. The data show 7,000 to 9,500 gamma-chain clones, roughly 50% seen once. The chain links TRGV8 to TRGJ1 or TRGJ2. The J gene is absent in TCRdb and was assigned here via DNA matching to germline. This clonotype was sampled from a girl under two years old who had congenital heart surgery. Sequencing used Vdelta1+ gamma-delta thymocytes from the thymus. Documented subset: FACS-sorted CD3+ TCRalphabeta- TCRVdelta1+ TCRVdelta2- thymocytes. The CDR3: CATWAVMDYKKLF. The CDR3 nucleotides are TGTGCCACCTGGGCCGTGATGGATTATAAGAAACTCTTT.